These 9 T cell receptor beta chains share one sample of origin, sequenced in a study of blood T cell repertoires in COVID-19. Generated by immunoSEQ multiplex PCR, the TCRdb table keeps only in-frame clones and is missing some. The table has around 180,000 clones, 87% seen once. The sequenced sample consisted of peripheral blood. These receptor sequences come from a man aged 40-50 years with active or convalescent COVID-19.

This rearrangement joins TRBV19 to TRBJ1-5; D may be TRBD1 (6 bases). This CDR3 is 15 amino acids long. V lost 8 bases, J lost 1 base, and 15 bases lay in between. Per the germline V gene, CDR1 is LNHDA and CDR2 is SQIVND (reference sequence). CDR3 in DNA: TGTGCCAGTCTATCCTCAGGGGAAAGCAATCAGCCCCAGCATTTT. Amino acid sequence: CASLSSGESNQPQHF.

The chain carries TRBV4-3 and TRBJ2-2; 15 bases are shared with TRBD2. The V segment lost 1 base and the J segment 0 bases; nucleotides outside the gene matches: 12. CDR1 is LGHNA and CDR2 is YSLEER in the germline V gene. The CDR3 runs to 22 residues. The CDR3 loop reads CASSQAVPGLAGGPPNTGELFF. CDR3 DNA sequence: TGCGCCAGCAGCCAAGCTGTTCCGGGACTAGCGGGGGGACCTCCGAACACCGGGGAGCTGTTTTTT.

This sequence joins TRBV6-5 and TRBJ1-3; 10 nucleotides align to TRBD1. There are 14 residues in the CDR3. The junction had 8 bases not matched to a gene; V was cut back by 8 bases and J by 7 bases. The V gene's germline CDR1 is MNHEY and CDR2 SVGAGI. CDR3 in amino acids: CASLPGTGVNTIYF. As DNA, the CDR3 is TGTGCCAGCTTACCCGGGACAGGGGTGAACACCATATATTTT.

The chain couples TRBV6-5 to TRBJ2-7, with TRBD2 as a possible D gene (5 bases). Germline values: CDR1 MNHEY, CDR2 SVGAGI. The CDR3 has 14 residues. Trimming took 6 bases from V and 5 from J, leaving 17 bases between them. As DNA, the CDR3 is TGTGCCAGCAGACCACTAGAGAGTTTACACGAGCAGTACTTC. It specifies CASRPLESLHEQYF.

The genes are TRBV27 and TRBJ2-7; D gene uncertain. There are 13 residues in the CDR3. Trimming cost V 5 bases and J 3 bases, with 11 bases left between them. Germline assignment: CDR1 MNHEY and CDR2 SMNVEV (reference sequence). The DNA for the CDR3 is TGTGCCAGCAGTGCACGGCTAGGCTACGAGCAGTACTTC. This sequence encodes CASSARLGYEQYF.

CDR3 in amino acids: CASSQGPQGLNEQFF. As DNA, the CDR3 is TGCGCCAGCAGCCAAGGCCCGCAGGGGCTCAATGAGCAGTTCTTC. The rearrangement joins TRBV4-3 to TRBJ2-1; perhaps TRBD1 as D (6 bases). Trimming removed 1 base at V and 6 bases at J, with 13 bases between. Germline V lookup: CDR1 LGHNA, CDR2 YSLEER. The CDR3 has 15 residues.

This chain connects TRBV6-5 to TRBJ1-6; a weak D match, TRBD1 (5 bases). The V end lost 5 bases, the J end lost 10 bases, and 18 bases lay between the germline ends. The CDR3 loop spans 15 amino acids. Germline CDR1 MNHEY, CDR2 SVGAGI. The CDR3 spells CASSPTEPTGSPLHF. The CDR3 bases are TGTGCCAGCAGTCCTACAGAACCTACAGGCTCACCCCTCCACTTT.

The genes are TRBV6-4 and TRBJ2-4; 7 bases agree with TRBD2. The length of the CDR3 is 14 residues. The ends lost 5 bases at V and 13 bases at J; junction bases unmatched: 14. Germline V gives CDR1 MRHNA, CDR2 SNTAGT. CDR3 in amino acids: CASSWDYTRGPQYF. The CDR3 region has the DNA TGTGCCAGCAGTTGGGACTACACGAGAGGGCCGCAGTACTTC.

In this sample, this clone turned up a few times. This chain joins TRBV10-3 and TRBJ2-1; 15 bases line up with TRBD2. Trimming at V came to 8 bases and at J to 7 bases, leaving 12 bases not matched to a gene. Germline V lookup: CDR1 ENHRY, CDR2 SYGVKD. The CDR3 loop spans 17 amino acids. CDR3: CAIGRGLAGGPKNEQFF. Written as DNA, the CDR3 is TGTGCCATCGGACGCGGACTAGCGGGGGGGCCTAAGAATGAGCAGTTCTTC.